These T cell receptor beta chains were read from a single sample in a study of cytomegalovirus exposure and HLA in healthy donors. Assay: immunoSEQ multiplex PCR; the TCRdb copy retains only in-frame clones and omits some. The sample lists 90,000 to 150,000 clones, roughly 80% occurring once. Sequences were obtained from PBMCs. The receptors shown here come from a woman in her 30s in good health and CMV-seropositive. The CDR3 runs from the conserved cysteine through the conserved F or W. D genes are given only for firm matches. Clone size is stated in some rows and not others, as once, few, many or a class when expanded.

>TRBD1|-|TRBJ2-1|TRBV2
TGTGCCAGCAGTTCCTCGGGACAGAGCTCCTACAATGAGCAGTTCTTC
CASSSSGQSSYNEQFF
>-|few|TRBJ2-1|TRBV27
TGTGCCAGCAGTACGACAGGAAGCTCCTACAATGAGCAGTTCTTC
CASSTTGSSYNEQFF
>TRBD1|-|TRBJ1-1|TRBV2
TGTGCCAGCAGTGTTACAGGGGTAGGCACTGAAGCTTTCTTT
CASSVTGVGTEAFF
>TRBD1|-|TRBJ2-7|TRBV27
TGTGCCAGCAAGAGACAGGGGCCTCTCTACGAGCAGTACTTC
CASKRQGPLYEQYF
>-|-|TRBJ2-7|TRBV27
TGTGCCGGCAGTTTCTTAGGGGGCTCCTACGAGCAGTACTTC
CAGSFLGGSYEQYF
>-|-|TRBJ2-1|TRBV5-8
TGTGCCAGCAGTCCCTTCCGACTGGCCGGGACTCTGTTAAGCGATGAGCAGTTCTTC
CASSPFRLAGTLLSDEQFF
>-|-|TRBJ1-5|TRBV9
TGTGCCAAACATTCTGGGGGGGCGCGGGGGTGCCAGCCCCAGCATTTT
CAKHSGGARGCQPQHF
>-|-|TRBJ1-2|TRBV6-1
TGTGCCAGCAGTGAGGCGGAGAGCTATGGCTACACCTTC
CASSEAESYGYTF
>-|-|TRBJ2-3|TRBV5-1
TGCGCCAGCAGCTTGGCCGGAGAGAACGCAGATACGCAGTATTTT
CASSLAGENADTQYF
>-|-|TRBJ2-5|TRBV6-5
TGTGCCAGCAGTTACTCGGACAGTCAAGAGACCCAGTACTTC
CASSYSDSQETQYF
>-|-|TRBJ1-1|TRBV7-3
TGTGCCAGCAGCTTAAGGGCAGGGCGGAACACTGAAGCTTTCTTT
CASSLRAGRNTEAFF
>TRBD2|-|TRBJ2-3|TRBV7-3
TGTGCCAGCAGCTTAGATCCTAGCGGGGGGGATACGCAGTATTTT
CASSLDPSGGDTQYF
>-|-|TRBJ2-7|TRBV19
TGTGCCAGTACCATCGAACACCAAAAAACCTACGAGCAGTACTTC
CASTIEHQKTYEQYF
>TRBD1|few|TRBJ1-2|TRBV5-4
TGTGCCAGCAGCTTGACAGGGGCTAACTATGGCTACACCTTC
CASSLTGANYGYTF
>TRBD1|few|TRBJ1-2|TRBV27
TGTGCCAGCAGTTCACTGGGGACAGGGGCGATGCCGGAGGGCTACACCTTC
CASSSLGTGAMPEGYTF
>TRBD1|-|TRBJ1-5|TRBV6-1
TGTGCCAACGACTGGACAGGGCTCGTTCAGCCCCAGCATTTT
CANDWTGLVQPQHF
>-|-|TRBJ2-3|TRBV11-2
TGTGCCAGCAGCTATGTAGCGGCTAGCACAGATACGCAGTATTTT
CASSYVAASTDTQYF
>TRBD2|-|TRBJ2-3|TRBV10-3
TGTGCCATCAGTGACTTGGACTTAGCGGGGGCCTTTAGCACAGATACGCAGTATTTT
CAISDLDLAGAFSTDTQYF
>-|once|TRBJ2-7|TRBV4-1
TGCGCCAGCAGCCGACGCGACCGGGACTTTGGGGACGAGCAGTACTTC
CASSRRDRDFGDEQYF
>-|-|TRBJ2-3|TRBV4-2
TGTGCCAGCAGTCCGGTCCTCGCAGGACAAAGTACGCAGTATTTT
CASSPVLAGQSTQYF
>-|-|TRBJ1-4|TRBV4-3
TGCGCCAGCAGCCAAGATGCACAGGGCAGTGAAAAACTGTTTTTT
CASSQDAQGSEKLFF
>-|once|TRBJ1-5|TRBV18
TGTGCCAGCTCGCGGGGGACTTTTTCCCCCAATCAGCCCCAGCATTTT
CASSRGTFSPNQPQHF
>-|-|TRBJ2-1|TRBV6-1
TGTGCCAGCAGTGAAGGAGGCGGCTACAACAATGAGCAGTTCTTC
CASSEGGGYNNEQFF
>-|-|TRBJ1-6|TRBV12-1
TGTGCCAGCAGCTTTAGGCAGGGGGATTCACCCCTCCACTTT
CASSFRQGDSPLHF
>TRBD1|-|TRBJ1-2|TRBV5-5
TGTGCCAGCAGCTTCGAGGACAGGGGACTTGAGGGCTACACCTTC
CASSFEDRGLEGYTF
>TRBD2|-|TRBJ2-7|TRBV4-2
TGTGCCAGCAGCCGGGGACTAGCGGGGGGGCCCTACGAGCAGTACTTC
CASSRGLAGGPYEQYF
>-|-|TRBJ1-1|TRBV30
TGTGCCTGGAGGAGGGCCCTCGAGGCTTTCTTT
CAWRRALEAFF
>-|-|TRBJ1-4|TRBV6-5
TGTGCCAGCAGACAGACAGCCTCGGGGGGAAAACTGTTTTTT
CASRQTASGGKLFF
>-|-|TRBJ2-2|TRBV5-8
TGTGCCAGCAGCAGGACACAGACCGGGGAGCTGTTTTTT
CASSRTQTGELFF
>TRBD1|-|TRBJ2-7|TRBV6-5
TGTGCCAGCAGTTACGGGGGACAGGGGGCGTACGAGCAGTACTTC
CASSYGGQGAYEQYF
>-|-|TRBJ2-5|TRBV4-2
TGTGCCAGCAGCCGACACTCCCAAGAGACCCAGTACTTC
CASSRHSQETQYF
>TRBD2|-|TRBJ2-3|TRBV7-9
TGTGCCAGCAGCTTAGCACTAGCGGGGGGGGAAACGCAGTATTTT
CASSLALAGGETQYF
>TRBD1|-|TRBJ2-2|TRBV6-5
TGTGCCAGCAGTTACTCGGACAGGACCGGGGAGCTGTTTTTT
CASSYSDRTGELFF
>TRBD1|-|TRBJ1-6|TRBV18
TGTGCCAGCTCACCGGGACAGGGGACGTCACCCCTCCACTTT
CASSPGQGTSPLHF
>TRBD2|-|TRBJ2-1|TRBV4-3
TGCGCCAGCAGCCCCAGACTAGCGGGGGGGCCGGTGGATGAGCAGTTCTTC
CASSPRLAGGPVDEQFF
>TRBD1|-|TRBJ1-5|TRBV6-5
TGTGCCAGCAGTAGGACAGGGGAACATCAGCCCCAGCATTTT
CASSRTGEHQPQHF
>-|-|TRBJ1-3|TRBV7-6
TGTGCCAGCAGCTTAGCGCCGGCAGGAGGAAACACCATATATTTT
CASSLAPAGGNTIYF
>TRBD1|-|TRBJ2-3|TRBV10-3
TGTGCCATCAGTGGTAGACAGGGCTCAGATACGCAGTATTTT
CAISGRQGSDTQYF
>-|-|TRBJ1-2|TRBV5-4
TGTGCCAGCAGCTTGGCTATGGGCAACTATGGCTACACCTTC
CASSLAMGNYGYTF
>-|-|TRBJ1-4|TRBV4-2
TGTGCCAGCAGTCATGGTCTGGGGCCAACTAATGAAAAACTGTTTTTT
CASSHGLGPTNEKLFF
>-|-|TRBJ1-2|TRBV23-1
TGCGCCAGCAGTCGTCCTACTCCCGCCCTCTACACCTTC
CASSRPTPALYTF
>-|-|TRBJ1-2|TRBV5-1
TGCGCCAGCAGCTTGGAGTTGGGCAGGGACTATGGCTACACCTTC
CASSLELGRDYGYTF
>TRBD1|-|TRBJ2-7|TRBV27
TGTGCCAGCAGTCCCAGGGGGTTCTACGAGCAGTACTTC
CASSPRGFYEQYF
>-|-|TRBJ1-4|TRBV7-6
TGTGCCAGCAGCCCACTCCCGGGGGAAAAACTGTTTTTT
CASSPLPGEKLFF
>-|-|TRBJ2-5|TRBV7-9
TGTGCCAGCAGCCAACAGGGCCCAGAGACCCAGTACTTC
CASSQQGPETQYF
>-|-|TRBJ1-5|TRBV18
TGTGCCAGCCATGGACAGTTCAATCAGCCCCAGCATTTT
CASHGQFNQPQHF
>TRBD2|-|TRBJ2-2|TRBV28
TGTGCCAGCAATTACCGGGGGGTCACCGGGGAGCTGTTTTTT
CASNYRGVTGELFF
>-|-|TRBJ1-4|TRBV7-8
TGTGCCAGCAGCTTAGACAGGACAGCCGCTAATGAAAAACTGTTTTTT
CASSLDRTAANEKLFF
>-|-|TRBJ1-2|TRBV6-5
TGTGCCAGCAGTTCAGGCAGGGTTGGTTATTATGGCTACACCTTC
CASSSGRVGYYGYTF
>TRBD1|-|TRBJ2-2|TRBV2
TGTGCCAGCAGGGGGGGTGGTCAGGGGGCCACCGGGGAGCTGTTTTTT
CASRGGGQGATGELFF
>TRBD2|-|TRBJ2-3|TRBV2
TGTGCCAGTGGGGGGGAGCGGGGGGCTTGGCAGTATTTT
CASGGERGAWQYF
>-|-|TRBJ1-5|TRBV6-1
TGTGCCAGCAGTGAAACAGGGTTTAGCAATCAGCCCCAGCATTTT
CASSETGFSNQPQHF
>TRBD2|-|TRBJ2-3|TRBV7-9
TGTGCCAGCAGCTTGGGACTAGCGGGGGGGCCGGGAGATACGCAGTATTTT
CASSLGLAGGPGDTQYF
>TRBD1|-|TRBJ2-7|TRBV4-3
TGCGCCAGCAGCCAAGGGCTCGGGGACAGGGCCTACGAGCAGTACTTC
CASSQGLGDRAYEQYF